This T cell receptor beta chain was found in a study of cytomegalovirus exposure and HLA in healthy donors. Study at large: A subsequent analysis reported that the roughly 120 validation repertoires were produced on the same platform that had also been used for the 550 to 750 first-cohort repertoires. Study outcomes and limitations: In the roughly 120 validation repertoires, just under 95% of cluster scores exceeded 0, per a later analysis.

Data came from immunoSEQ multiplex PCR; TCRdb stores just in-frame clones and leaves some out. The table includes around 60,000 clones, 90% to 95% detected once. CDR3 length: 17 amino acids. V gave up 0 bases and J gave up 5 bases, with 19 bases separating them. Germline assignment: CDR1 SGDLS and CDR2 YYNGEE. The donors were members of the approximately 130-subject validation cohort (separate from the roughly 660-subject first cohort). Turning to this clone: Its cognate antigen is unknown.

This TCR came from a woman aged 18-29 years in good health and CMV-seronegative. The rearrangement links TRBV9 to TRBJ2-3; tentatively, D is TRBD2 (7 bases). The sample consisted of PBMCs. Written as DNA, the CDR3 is TGTGCCAGCAGCGTAGGCCCCTCGGGGGGCCGGGAAGATACGCAGTATTTT. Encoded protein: CASSVGPSGGREDTQYF.